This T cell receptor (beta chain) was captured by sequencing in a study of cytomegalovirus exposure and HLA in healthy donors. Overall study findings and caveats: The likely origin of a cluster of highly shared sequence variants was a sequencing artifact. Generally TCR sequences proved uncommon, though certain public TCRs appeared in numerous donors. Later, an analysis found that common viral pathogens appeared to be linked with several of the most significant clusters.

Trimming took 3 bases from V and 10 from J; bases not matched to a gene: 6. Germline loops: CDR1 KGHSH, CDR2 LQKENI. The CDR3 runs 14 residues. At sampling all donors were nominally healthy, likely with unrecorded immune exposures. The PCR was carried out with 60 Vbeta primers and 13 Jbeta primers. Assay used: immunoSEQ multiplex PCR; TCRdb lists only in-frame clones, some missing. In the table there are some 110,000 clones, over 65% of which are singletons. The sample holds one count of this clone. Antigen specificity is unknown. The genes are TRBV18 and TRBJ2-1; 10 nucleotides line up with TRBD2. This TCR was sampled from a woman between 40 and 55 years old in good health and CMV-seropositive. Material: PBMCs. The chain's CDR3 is CASSPPGLASEQFF. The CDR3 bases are TGTGCCAGCTCACCGCCGGGACTAGCGTCGGAGCAGTTCTTC.